One and the same sample provided the 3 T cell receptor beta chains below, sequenced in a study of blood T cell repertoires in COVID-19. Sequenced by immunoSEQ multiplex PCR; TCRdb stores in-frame clones only, minus some. The table has about 200,000 clones, about nine tenths seen once. Specimen: peripheral blood. The receptors derive from a man aged 35-49 years with acute or convalescent COVID-19.

Comment on this clone: A junction boundary mismatches the germline segment, possibly from a read error. The chain couples TRBV18 to TRBJ2-3, with a tentative D call TRBD2 (6 bases). CDR3 length equals 16 residues. The germline CDR1 and CDR2 sequences are KGHSH and LQKENI. DNA of the CDR3: TGTGCCAGCTCCGGACTAATTGCGGCTCGGCTCACCACCTCTGTTTTT. Translation: CASSGLIAARLTTSVF.

The sample holds one count of this clone. The V and J genes are TRBV7-2 and TRBJ2-1; perhaps TRBD2 as D (6 bases). The CDR3 loop spans 14 amino acids. Trimming shortened V by 3 bases and J by 3 bases, and 9 bases separated the two germline ends. The germline V gene has CDR1 SGHTA and CDR2 FQGNSA. The CDR3 DNA is TGTGCCAGCAGCTTCGGGCGGGACTACAATGAGCAGTTCTTC. Its protein product is CASSFGRDYNEQFF.

This chain joins TRBV28 and TRBJ2-3; D might be TRBD2 (7 bases). The V gene's germline CDR1 is MDHEN and CDR2 SYDVKM. The CDR3 runs 15 residues. Trimming cost V 7 bases and J 3 bases, with 17 bases left between them. The CDR3 coding sequence is TGTGCCAGCACCTTCCCGGGGGGCCGAACAGATACGCAGTATTTT. It specifies CASTFPGGRTDTQYF. The whole variable domain, filled in from reference TRBV28 and TRBJ2-3, reads DVKVTQSSRYLVKRTGEKVFLECVQDMDHENMFWYRQDPGLGLRLIYFSYDVKMKEKGDIPEGYSVSREKKERFSLILESASTNQTSMYLCASTFPGGRTDTQYFGPGTRLTVL.